This T cell receptor beta chain emerged from a study of T cell responses to AZD1222 COVID-19 vaccine. Findings of the study overall: Unmutated variant regions reportedly attract nearly half of all spike-specific TCRs.

Produced via immunoSEQ multiplex PCR; TCRdb's table is partial and in-frame only. The repertoire includes over 200,000 clones, less than 95% of them detected once, and approximately 1.7% sits in the top ten. This clone is a singleton in its sample. Antigen specificity is unknown. The CDR3 extends over 11 amino acids. Germline V gives CDR1 SGHTA, CDR2 FQGNSA. V dropped 5 bases and J dropped 7 bases, with 6 bases sitting between them. The chain combines TRBV7-2 with TRBJ2-4; no clear D gene. This receptor was obtained from an adult who received the MenACWY meningococcal vaccine as a control. This specimen was peripheral blood, taken 28 days after the second dose of the MenACWY control vaccine. DNA of the CDR3: TGTGCCAGCAGCGATAGTAACATTCAGTACTTC. Translating it yields CASSDSNIQYF.